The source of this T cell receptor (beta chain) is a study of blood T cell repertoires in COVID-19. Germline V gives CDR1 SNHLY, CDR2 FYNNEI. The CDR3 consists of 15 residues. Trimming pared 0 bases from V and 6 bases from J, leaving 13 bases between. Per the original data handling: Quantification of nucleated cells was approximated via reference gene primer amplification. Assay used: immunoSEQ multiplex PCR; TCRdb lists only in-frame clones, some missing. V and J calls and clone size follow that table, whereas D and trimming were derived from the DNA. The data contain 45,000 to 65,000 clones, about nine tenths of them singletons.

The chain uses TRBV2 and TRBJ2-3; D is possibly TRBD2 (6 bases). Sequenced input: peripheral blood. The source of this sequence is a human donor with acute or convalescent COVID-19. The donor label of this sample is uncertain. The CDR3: CASSEALGGTDTQYF. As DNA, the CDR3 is TGTGCCAGCAGTGAAGCGCTTGGCGGGACGGATACGCAGTATTTT.